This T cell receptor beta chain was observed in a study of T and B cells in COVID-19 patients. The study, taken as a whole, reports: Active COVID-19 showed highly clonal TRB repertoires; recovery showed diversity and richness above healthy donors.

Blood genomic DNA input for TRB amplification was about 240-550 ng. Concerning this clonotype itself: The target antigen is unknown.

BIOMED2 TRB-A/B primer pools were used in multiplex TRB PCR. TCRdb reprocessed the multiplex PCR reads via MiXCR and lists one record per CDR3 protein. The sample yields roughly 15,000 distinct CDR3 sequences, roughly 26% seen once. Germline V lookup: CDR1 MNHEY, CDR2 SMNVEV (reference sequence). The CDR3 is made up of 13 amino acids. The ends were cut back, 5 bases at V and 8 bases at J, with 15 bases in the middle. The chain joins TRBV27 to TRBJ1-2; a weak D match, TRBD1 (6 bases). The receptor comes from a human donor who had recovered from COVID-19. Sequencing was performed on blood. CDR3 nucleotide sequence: TGTGCCAGCAGTCCCGCCACAGGGAACGGCTACACCTTC. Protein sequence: CASSPATGNGYTF.